What follows is one T cell receptor beta chain and its context. Its antigen is undetermined. At sampling all donors were nominally healthy, likely with unrecorded immune exposures. Per the germline V gene, CDR1 is SNHLY and CDR2 is FYNNEI. V was clipped by 7 bases and J by 7 bases; unmatched bases: 21. The CDR3 has 17 residues. These data originate in a study of cytomegalovirus exposure and HLA in healthy donors. General observations from the study: Later analysis identified a missense DCLRE1C variant that was linked to TCR beta V- and J-gene trimming. Several of the most significant clusters were apparently associated with common viral pathogens in a later analysis. Only CMV serostatus was available as immune exposure information.

Researchers ran the PCR with 60 Vbeta and 13 Jbeta primers. TCRdb's copy holds only in-frame clones and misses some; the assay was immunoSEQ multiplex PCR. The table shows fewer than 250,000 clones, with roughly 80% occurring only once. The chain recombines TRBV2 with TRBJ1-1; 7 bases line up with TRBD1. The source is a woman aged 18-29 years in good health and CMV-seronegative. Sequencing used PBMCs. CDR3 loop: CASKEPLLKTGIYEAFF. DNA for the CDR3: TGTGCCAGCAAGGAGCCCCTACTTAAGACAGGGATTTATGAAGCTTTCTTT.